This TCR beta chain was retrieved from a study of beta chain features in type 1 diabetes. Study-wide results and limits: Shorter TCRB CDR3s, moderately but significantly so, were found in Type 1 diabetes patients in all four CD4+ subsets.

What was sequenced were expressed TCRB transcripts, since all of the isolated RNA had been reverse transcribed. TCRdb's copy holds only in-frame clones and misses some; the assay was immunoSEQ multiplex PCR. The data show 250,000 to 350,000 clones, roughly 9.6% seen once. Isolation of CD4+ naive, central memory, regulatory and stem cell-like memory cells was achieved by sorting via CD45RO/CCR7/CD25/CD127/CD95/CD27. Sorting produced populations that all topped 95% purity. Germline CDR1 SGHNT, CDR2 YYREEE (reference sequence). The CDR3 runs 19 residues. V was trimmed by 0 bases and J by 0 bases, leaving 16 bases between them. This clone has only a few counts. Its antigen is not known.

Sequencing was carried out using naive CD4+ T cells from blood. This sequence joins TRBV5-4 and TRBJ2-6; D is perhaps TRBD2 (5 bases). This sequence originates from a woman aged 25-40 years in good health. This chain's CDR3 is CASSLGAAPLGSGANVLTF. The CDR3 nucleotides read TGTGCCAGCAGCTTGGGAGCGGCCCCGTTGGGCTCTGGGGCCAACGTCCTGACTTTC. Looking up the rest from reference TRBV5-4 and TRBJ2-6 gives the full variable domain: ETGVTQSPTHLIKTRGQQVTLRCSSQSGHNTVSWYQQALGQGPQFIFQYYREEENGRGNFPPRFSGLQFPNYSSELNVNALELDDSALYLCASSLGAAPLGSGANVLTFGAGSRLTVL.